Shown below are 32 T cell receptor beta chains from a single sample sequenced in a study of CD8+ T cells in alopecia areata. The treatment denotes: oral pan-JAK inhibitor, 5-10 mg twice daily. RNA extraction was followed by reverse transcription into cDNA, which acted as the sequencing template. Profiling relied on immunoSEQ multiplex PCR, and the TCRdb table lists in-frame clones only, not all of them. The repertoire holds about 210,000 clones, with more than 45% as singletons. Sequencing was performed on CD4+ T cells sorted from blood, taken at week 4, from a patient treated with tofacitinib. These receptors were collected from a human donor with alopecia areata.

The genes are TRBV2 and TRBJ2-1; tentative D call: TRBD1 (6 bases). V gave up 6 bases and J gave up 9 bases, with 9 bases separating them. Germline V gene data show CDR1 as SNHLY and CDR2 as FYNNEI. The CDR3 totals 11 residues. CDR3 sequence (DNA): TGTGCCAGCAGCGGGACACGTGAGCAGTTCTTC. Residues: CASSGTREQFF.

The chain links TRBV15 to TRBJ2-1; 8 bases are a match to TRBD1. This CDR3 is 16 amino acids long. With 5 bases clipped from V and 4 bases from J, the junction kept 10 bases outside the gene matches. Looked up from germline, CDR1 is LNHNV and CDR2 is YYDKDF (reference sequence). DNA for the CDR3: TGTGCCACCAGCTCCCGGGACAGGCCAAATTACAATGAGCAGTTCTTC. Protein: CATSSRDRPNYNEQFF. Drawing the rest from reference TRBV15 and TRBJ2-1, the complete variable domain is DAMVIQNPRYQVTQFGKPVTLSCSQTLNHNVMYWYQQKSSQAPKLLFHYYDKDFNNEADTPDNFQSRRPNTSFCFLDIRSPGLGDTAMYLCATSSRDRPNYNEQFFGPGTRLTVL.

The V call is TRBV5-6, the J call TRBJ2-5, with 11 bases fitting TRBD2. Germline values: CDR1 SGHDT, CDR2 YYEEEE. The CDR3 has 15 amino acids. V lost 2 bases, J lost 5 bases, and 5 bases stayed unmatched. CDR3: CASSFGLAGMETQYF. CDR3 nucleotides: TGTGCCAGCAGCTTCGGACTAGCGGGCATGGAGACCCAGTACTTC.

The chain joins TRBV2 to TRBJ2-1; tentative D call: TRBD2 (6 bases). CDR3 length equals 14 residues. V was shortened by 7 bases and J by 0 bases, with 10 bases between the two germline ends. CDR1 is SNHLY and CDR2 is FYNNEI in the germline V gene. For the CDR3, the DNA is TGTGCCAGCAAGAACGGGAGCTCCTACAATGAGCAGTTCTTC. This sequence encodes CASKNGSSYNEQFF.

The chain recombines TRBV29-1 with TRBJ1-4, with a possible D match to TRBD1 (6 bases). The CDR3 is 13 residues long. Germline-derived CDR1 and CDR2 are SQVTM and ANQGSEA. Trimming stripped 6 bases from V and 10 bases from J, with 18 bases between. Here the CDR3 DNA reads TGCAGCGTGTGGGGGGCTAGATTAGGAAAACTGTTTTTT. Translation gives CSVWGARLGKLFF.

This chain connects TRBV2 to TRBJ1-5; unclear D gene. The CDR3 loop spans 12 amino acids. Trimming shortened V by 7 bases and J by 6 bases, and 10 bases separated the two germline ends. The germline V gene has CDR1 SNHLY and CDR2 FYNNEI. CDR3 DNA sequence: TGTGCCAGCAACGGCTGGAGTCAGCCCCAGCATTTT. It translates to CASNGWSQPQHF.

In DNA, the CDR3 is TGTGCCAGCAGTCTCCGTAGGGCCGGGGAGCTGTTTTTT. It translates to CASSLRRAGELFF. This rearrangement joins TRBV7-2 to TRBJ2-2; D call uncertain. The length of the CDR3 is 13 residues. Trimming stripped 6 bases from V and 6 bases from J, with 11 bases between. Germline V lookup: CDR1 SGHTA, CDR2 FQGNSA.

This chain connects TRBV5-1 to TRBJ2-3, with 13 bases that match TRBD2. V shed 4 bases, J shed 9 bases, and the junction held 8 bases outside the gene matches. Germline CDR1 is SGHRS and CDR2 is YFSETQ. The CDR3 has 15 amino acids. The CDR3 bases are TGCGCCAGCAGCCCGGGGACTAGCGGGACGGGAACGCAGTATTTT. It specifies CASSPGTSGTGTQYF.

The chain uses TRBV29-1 and TRBJ1-2; unclear D gene. Per germline, CDR1 SQVTM and CDR2 ANQGSEA. Trimming took 3 bases from V and 4 from J, leaving 9 bases between them. The CDR3 consists of 12 residues. The CDR3 nucleotides are TGCAGCGTTGATCACTACAGCTATGGCTACACCTTC. Its protein is CSVDHYSYGYTF.

V usage is TRBV2 and J usage is TRBJ1-6; D gene uncertain. Germline V gives CDR1 SNHLY, CDR2 FYNNEI. The CDR3 has 13 amino acids. Trimming pared 5 bases from V and 9 bases from J, leaving 11 bases between. CDR3 nucleotide sequence: TGTGCCAGCAGTTCCGGGGTTGGTTCACCCCTCCACTTT. Protein: CASSSGVGSPLHF.

CDR3 bases: TGTGCCAGCAGAGGACTTGGGGCCAACGTCCTGACTTTC. As protein: CASRGLGANVLTF. V and J are TRBV27 and TRBJ2-6; the D gene is possibly TRBD2 (5 bases). This CDR3 has 13 residues. Trimming left V 6 bases short and J 3 bases short, with 6 bases between. Germline lookup yields CDR1 MNHEY and CDR2 SMNVEV (reference sequence). The entire variable domain, with the rest obtained from reference TRBV27 and TRBJ2-6, is as follows: EAQVTQNPRYLITVTGKKLTVTCSQNMNHEYMSWYRQDPGLGLRQIYYSMNVEVTDKGDVPEGYKVSRKEKRNFPLILESPSPNQTSLYFCASRGLGANVLTFGAGSRLTVL.

The genes are TRBV28 and TRBJ2-7; TRBD2 is a possible D gene (6 bases). Germline CDR1 MDHEN, CDR2 SYDVKM. The length of the CDR3 is 12 residues. The V gene lost 2 bases and the J gene lost 10 bases, with 12 bases spanning the gap. CDR3 nucleotides: TGTGCCAGCAGTTTAGGGACTTGGGGACAGTACTTC. This translates into CASSLGTWGQYF.

This clone was picked up a small number of times. V usage is TRBV7-3 and J usage is TRBJ2-2; D remains unclear. Germline values: CDR1 SGHTA, CDR2 FQGTGA. The V gene lost 2 bases and the J gene lost 4 bases, with 5 bases spanning the gap. The CDR3 has 13 amino acids. The CDR3 reads CASSLSSTGELFF. CDR3 DNA: TGTGCCAGCAGCTTATCCTCCACCGGGGAGCTGTTTTTT.

For this clone: A much larger clone is a single base away; this may be a read error. The same CDR3 also results from other DNA sequences found in this sample. The chain has TRBV7-2 and TRBJ1-5; D is possibly TRBD1 (5 bases). There are 13 residues in the CDR3. Germline V gene lookup returns CDR1 SGHTA and CDR2 FQGNSA. The ends were cut back, 6 bases at V and 2 bases at J, with 8 bases in the middle. The CDR3 region has the DNA TGTGCCAGCAGTGTCAGGGGCAATCAGCCCCAGCATTTT. This gives the protein CASSVRGNQPQHF.

The rearrangement uses TRBV27 and TRBJ2-4; D is uncertain. Germline CDR1 and CDR2: MNHEY and SMNVEV (reference sequence). This CDR3 contains 14 residues. V gave up 6 bases and J gave up 1 base, with 10 bases separating them. DNA of the CDR3: TGTGCCAGCAGATCGGTGTTGGCCAAAAACATTCAGTACTTC. Its protein is CASRSVLAKNIQYF.

This clone has only one observation. J is TRBJ1-2 and V is TRBV27; 7 bases match TRBD1. There are 13 residues in the CDR3. V dropped 8 bases and J dropped 4; count of bases not matched to a gene: 7. Germline CDR1 and CDR2: MNHEY and SMNVEV (reference sequence). CDR3 sequence reads: CASADRAFYGYTF. CDR3 coding DNA: TGTGCCAGCGCCGACAGGGCTTTCTATGGCTACACCTTC.

The CDR3 loop reads CASSSGGDRGSYEQYF. The CDR3 nucleotides read TGTGCCAGCAGCTCAGGGGGGGACAGGGGCTCCTACGAGCAGTACTTC. The genes are TRBV7-2 and TRBJ2-7, with TRBD1 identical over 10 bases. V trimming: 4 bases; J trimming: 0 bases; junction bases outside the gene matches: 6. Germline assignment: CDR1 SGHTA and CDR2 FQGNSA. The CDR3 is 16 residues long.

The sample holds one count of this clone. V usage is TRBV29-1 and J usage is TRBJ2-3; 9 bases are a match to TRBD2. The germline gives CDR1 SQVTM, CDR2 ANQGSEA. The CDR3 sequence is 14 residues long. V lost 6 bases, J lost 3 bases, and 7 bases stayed unmatched. CDR3 bases: TGCAGCGTCCCTAGCGGGGCGGTAACAGATACGCAGTATTTT. Its protein product is CSVPSGAVTDTQYF.

This clone has only a few counts. The rearrangement links TRBV5-1 to TRBJ1-1; 7 bases align to TRBD1. This CDR3 spans 15 amino acids. Per the germline V gene, CDR1 is SGHRS and CDR2 is YFSETQ. Unmatched junction bases numbered 7, after V lost 4 bases and J lost 1 base. DNA of the CDR3: TGCGCCAGCAGCCCGGTGGGGGACAGGAACACTGAAGCTTTCTTT. Its translation: CASSPVGDRNTEAFF.

This chain joins TRBV5-4 and TRBJ2-7; D not certain. The CDR3 runs 12 residues. V dropped 2 bases and J dropped 3 bases, with 6 bases sitting between them. CDR1 is SGHNT, CDR2 YYREEE, per germline (reference sequence). CDR3 region: CASSFRGYEQYF. DNA for the CDR3: TGTGCCAGCAGCTTCCGCGGCTACGAGCAGTACTTC.

The V gene is TRBV18, the J gene TRBJ2-1; D gene unclear. The CDR3 is 12 residues long. Deletions cut 2 bases from V and 8 bases from J, with 7 bases between. CDR1 is KGHSH and CDR2 is LQKENI in the germline V gene. The CDR3 sequence: CASSPGLDEQFF. Here the CDR3 DNA reads TGTGCCAGCTCACCAGGGCTGGATGAGCAGTTCTTC.

With respect to this clone: The same CDR3 is also encoded by other DNA sequences in this sample. V and J are TRBV5-1 and TRBJ2-2, with D unclear. The length of the CDR3 is 14 residues. From germline, CDR1 is SGHRS and CDR2 YFSETQ. The V and J ends lost 0 bases and 1 base respectively, with 4 bases between them. CDR3 nucleotide sequence: TGCGCCAGCAGCTTGGATAGGAACACCGGGGAGCTGTTTTTT. Its protein is CASSLDRNTGELFF.

The genes are TRBV7-9 and TRBJ2-2, with D unclear. CDR1 and CDR2 from the germline V gene are SEHNR and FQNEAQ (reference sequence). The CDR3 loop spans 13 amino acids. V lost 0 bases and J lost 5, with 4 bases in between. The CDR3 spells CASSLAGTGELFF. The CDR3 region has the DNA TGTGCCAGCAGCTTAGCGGGGACCGGGGAGCTGTTTTTT.

The chain has TRBV30 and TRBJ1-3, with 7 positions matching TRBD1. The CDR3 length is 13 residues. The ends lost 8 bases at V and 2 bases at J; junction bases unmatched: 6. The V gene's germline CDR1 is GTSNPN and CDR2 SVGIG (reference sequence). In DNA form, the CDR3 reads TGTGCCATATCGCAGGGGGCTGGAAACACCATATATTTT. It yields the protein CAISQGAGNTIYF.

J is TRBJ2-1 and V is TRBV10-3; D gene unclear. This CDR3 has 17 amino acids. Germline V gene data show CDR1 as ENHRY and CDR2 as SYGVKD. V was pared by 2 bases and J by 6 bases, with 20 bases between. CDR3 nucleotides: TGTGCCATCAGTGAGAATGGGGTATCATTTGTGGGCAATGAGCAGTTCTTC. Encoded protein: CAISENGVSFVGNEQFF.

The chain combines TRBV5-4 with TRBJ1-2; D not certain. The CDR3 spans 11 residues. From germline, CDR1 is SGHNT and CDR2 YYREEE (reference sequence). Trimming cost V 3 bases and J 6 bases, with 6 bases left between them. CDR3 loop: CASSSADGYTF. CDR3 nucleotides: TGTGCCAGCAGCTCTGCCGATGGCTACACCTTC.

The chain combines TRBV27 with TRBJ1-6; D call uncertain. The CDR3 length is 13 residues. V was shortened by 3 bases and J by 9 bases, with 9 bases between the two germline ends. The V gene's germline CDR1 is MNHEY and CDR2 SMNVEV (reference sequence). The CDR3 region has the DNA TGTGCCAGCAGTTTTGATTGGCGTTCACCCCTCCACTTT. As protein: CASSFDWRSPLHF.

The chain has TRBV30 and TRBJ1-6; a weak D match, TRBD1 (5 bases). This CDR3 has 15 amino acids. Germline assignment: CDR1 GTSNPN and CDR2 SVGIG (reference sequence). V was trimmed by 2 bases and J by 14 bases, leaving 22 bases between them. The CDR3 reads CAWSRAGGPGVALHF. CDR3 nucleotides: TGTGCCTGGAGTCGAGCTGGGGGACCTGGGGTGGCCCTCCACTTT.

Concerning this clone: Other nucleotide sequences from this sample produce the same CDR3. V gene TRBV30 combines with J gene TRBJ1-1; D ambiguous. Deletions cut 1 base from V and 0 bases from J, with 6 bases between. The germline gives CDR1 GTSNPN, CDR2 SVGIG (reference sequence). The CDR3 spans 13 residues. Written as DNA, the CDR3 is TGTGCCTGGAGTGAGGGAATGAACACTGAAGCTTTCTTT. It yields the protein CAWSEGMNTEAFF.

The chain combines TRBV7-2 with TRBJ2-7; 8 bases align to TRBD2. CDR3 length: 15 residues. V dropped 6 bases and J dropped 2; count of bases not matched to a gene: 9. CDR1 SGHTA and CDR2 FQGNSA come from the germline V gene. CDR3 bases: TGTGCCAGCAGACGAACTAGCGGCCAAACCTACGAGCAGTACTTC. Translation: CASRRTSGQTYEQYF.

This clone was seen a few times. V is TRBV6-1 and J is TRBJ1-2, with 7 bases identical to TRBD1. This CDR3 spans 12 amino acids. Germline V gene lookup returns CDR1 MNHNS and CDR2 SASEGT. Unmatched junction bases numbered 3, after V lost 4 bases and J lost 7 bases. CDR3 protein: CASSGGQTGYTF. The CDR3 coding sequence is TGTGCCAGCAGTGGGGGACAGACTGGCTACACCTTC.

The rearrangement joins TRBV29-1 to TRBJ1-1; D ambiguous. The CDR3 consists of 14 residues. The V and J ends lost 1 base and 7 bases respectively, with 16 bases between them. CDR1 SQVTM and CDR2 ANQGSEA come from the germline V gene. DNA for the CDR3: TGCAGCGTTGAAGTCTCCATGAGCCCTTATGAAGCTTTCTTT. As protein: CSVEVSMSPYEAFF.